A single T cell receptor (beta chain) is shown here with its context. The antigen remains undetermined. The germline V gene has CDR1 LNHDA and CDR2 SQIVND (reference sequence). CDR3 length equals 14 residues. Deletions cut 3 bases from V and 1 base from J, with 6 bases between. The data originate from a study of T-cell memory formation after mild COVID-19. General study results and limits: Among CD4+ contracting clones, most were CM and EM, and CD8+ ones EMRA. The pre-infection memory compartment contained some responding clones, suggesting cross-reactive memory joined.

Libraries for TCRalpha and TCRbeta carried sample barcodes and unique molecular identifiers via 5'RACE. From the 5' RACE reads, TCRdb called clonotypes with MiXCR, one entry per CDR3 protein. The sample includes tens of thousands of distinct CDR3 sequences, around 16% of them seen just once. The sequenced sample consisted of PBMCs or a T cell subset sorted from them (not recorded which). J is TRBJ2-2 and V is TRBV19; no firm D call. The clonotype was recovered from a man aged 18 to 29 who had mild COVID-19 (a few samples of this study predate the infection). Cell type and time point are not known. CDR3 sequence reads: CASSIVGNTGELFF. In nucleotides, the CDR3 is TGTGCCAGTAGTATCGTAGGGAACACCGGGGAGCTGTTTTTT.